This entry lists 28 T cell receptor beta chains sequenced from one sample in a study of technical replicates of blood from a handful of donors. Repertoires were generated with immunoSEQ multiplex PCR, while TCRdb's copy carries only in-frame clones and drops some. The repertoire has around 76,000 clones, 90% to 95% of them found once; the top ten carry 0.25% to 0.35%. Material for sequencing was T cells isolated from PBMCs. These receptors originate from a human donor in good health.

The V and J genes are TRBV1 and TRBJ1-1; TRBD1 is the table's D call, not checked against the DNA. TRBV1 is listed as a pseudogene. The CDR3 is made up of 15 amino acids. CDR3 DNA: TGCACCAGGTGGGCCGATCAGTTCCTAAGGACTGAAGCTTTCTTT. This encodes CTRWADQFLRTEAFF.

The table lists this clone with a count of one. V usage is TRBV7-2 and J usage is TRBJ2-3; no clear D. V lost 5 bases to trimming and J lost 2 bases, with 17 bases between them. The CDR3 loop spans 16 amino acids. Germline V gives CDR1 SGHTA, CDR2 FQGNSA. The DNA for the CDR3 is TGTGCCAGCAGCCCTGGGCTCGGTTACAACACAGATACGCAGTATTTT. Its translation is CASSPGLGYNTDTQYF. Variable domain in full (rest from reference TRBV7-2 and TRBJ2-3): GAGVSQSPSNKVTEKGKDVELRCDPISGHTALYWYRQSLGQGLEFLIYFQGNSAPDKSGLPSDRFSAERTGGSVSTLTIQRTQQEDSAVYLCASSPGLGYNTDTQYFGPGTRLTVL.

This chain links TRBV5-6 with TRBJ2-7; 7 bases align to TRBD1. J was trimmed by 3 bases and V by 4 bases; bases with no gene match: 16. The germline gives CDR1 SGHDT, CDR2 YYEEEE. This CDR3 spans 17 amino acids. The CDR3 DNA reads TGTGCCAGCAGCCAGAGGACAGGCAATCTTAAAAACTACGAGCAGTACTTC. Translated: CASSQRTGNLKNYEQYF.

V is TRBV28 and J is TRBJ2-7; D gene unclear. CDR3 size: 13 residues. The germline V gene encodes CDR1 MDHEN and CDR2 SYDVKM. The V end lost 4 bases, the J end lost 0 bases, and 7 bases lay between the germline ends. The CDR3, as DNA: TGTGCCAGCAGTTCTAGATACTCCTACGAGCAGTACTTC. Its translation: CASSSRYSYEQYF.

V and J are TRBV7-9 and TRBJ2-3; D might be TRBD1 (5 bases). The CDR3 is 15 amino acids. Trimming shortened V by 1 base and J by 3 bases, and 11 bases separated the two germline ends. In germline, CDR1 is SEHNR, CDR2 FQNEAQ (reference sequence). For the CDR3, the DNA is TGTGCCAGCAGCTTAGAGGGGATAGGAACAGATACGCAGTATTTT. Amino acid sequence: CASSLEGIGTDTQYF.

The chain uses TRBV29-1 and TRBJ2-1; D remains ambiguous. Trimming pared 6 bases from V and 9 bases from J, leaving 9 bases between. The CDR3 extends over 10 amino acids. CDR1 and CDR2 (germline): SQVTM, ANQGSEA. The CDR3 DNA reads as TGCAGCGTCGAGGAGCGTGAGCAGTTCTTC. Protein sequence: CSVEEREQFF.

The gene calls are TRBV4-1 and TRBJ1-5; TRBD1 is a possible D gene (5 bases). The CDR3 is 17 residues long. Germline V lookup: CDR1 MGHRA, CDR2 YSYEKL. Trimming stripped 2 bases from V and 1 base from J, with 15 bases between. The DNA of the CDR3 is TGCGCCAGCAGCCAACCCGACGGAGGGGTAAGCAATCAGCCCCAGCATTTT. It translates to CASSQPDGGVSNQPQHF.

The chain recombines TRBV11-2 with TRBJ2-1, with 7 bases aligning to TRBD1. CDR1 SGHAT and CDR2 FQNNGV come from the germline V gene. The CDR3 length is 14 residues. V shed 0 bases, J shed 9 bases, and the junction held 5 bases outside the gene matches. Here the CDR3 reads CASSLEGTAGEQFF. In nucleotides, the CDR3 is TGTGCCAGCAGCTTAGAAGGGACAGCAGGTGAGCAGTTCTTC.

The rearrangement links TRBV28 to TRBJ2-2, with D unresolved. The CDR3 is made up of 15 amino acids. Trimming pared 6 bases from V and 0 bases from J, leaving 11 bases between. The germline V gene has CDR1 MDHEN and CDR2 SYDVKM. This CDR3 reads CASRLSDANTGELFF. CDR3 in DNA: TGTGCCAGCAGGCTGTCAGATGCGAACACCGGGGAGCTGTTTTTT.

This clone was observed a few times. V gene TRBV7-9 combines with J gene TRBJ1-3; 7 positions agree with TRBD1. The trim removed 8 bases at V and 7 bases at J, leaving 14 bases unmatched. Germline V CDR1 and CDR2: SEHNR, FQNEAQ (reference sequence). The CDR3 is 15 amino acids. In DNA form, the CDR3 reads TGTGCCAGCGACCGAAAGACAGGGAACTCCAACACCATATATTTT. Translated, it gives CASDRKTGNSNTIYF.

The chain joins TRBV5-1 to TRBJ2-5; 11 bases line up with TRBD2. Germline V gives CDR1 SGHRS, CDR2 YFSETQ. The CDR3 has 16 residues. V lost 0 bases to trimming and J lost 0 bases; unmatched junction nucleotides: 1. CDR3 DNA sequence: TGCGCCAGCAGCTTGGGGACTAGCGGGTACCAAGAGACCCAGTACTTC. Translation gives CASSLGTSGYQETQYF. The full variable domain, rest sourced from reference TRBV5-1 and TRBJ2-5, is KAGVTQTPRYLIKTRGQQVTLSCSPISGHRSVSWYQQTPGQGLQFLFEYFSETQRNKGNFPGRFSGRQFSNSRSEMNVSTLELGDSALYLCASSLGTSGYQETQYFGPGTRLLVL.

The table lists this clone with a few counts. This rearrangement joins TRBV2 to TRBJ1-1; TRBD1 matches 7 bases. CDR3 length: 11 amino acids. The trim removed 7 bases at V and 4 bases at J, leaving 0 bases unmatched. Germline CDR1 is SNHLY and CDR2 is FYNNEI. CDR3 nucleotide sequence: TGTGCCAGCACAGGGGGCACTGAAGCTTTCTTT. It specifies CASTGGTEAFF.

This clone was counted once. CDR3 amino acids: CASSDRGVRNEQFF. CDR3 bases: TGTGCCAGCAGCGACAGGGGGGTCCGGAATGAGCAGTTCTTC. This chain joins TRBV27 and TRBJ2-1; 9 positions match TRBD1. Per germline, CDR1 MNHEY and CDR2 SMNVEV (reference sequence). J was trimmed by 7 bases and V by 6 bases; bases with no gene match: 7. This CDR3 is 14 amino acids long.

The table lists this clone with a few counts. This chain joins TRBV27 and TRBJ2-7, with TRBD1 matching 7 bases. V was clipped by 2 bases and J by 5 bases; unmatched bases: 3. The germline V gene encodes CDR1 MNHEY and CDR2 SMNVEV (reference sequence). CDR3 length equals 13 residues. The CDR3 DNA is TGTGCCAGCAGTTTAGACAGGGCCAACGAGCAGTACTTC. Translated, it gives CASSLDRANEQYF.

The rearrangement uses TRBV9 and TRBJ1-2; a possible D gene is TRBD1 (5 bases). Trimming removed 5 bases at V and 1 base at J, with 24 bases between. This CDR3 comprises 18 residues. Germline-derived CDR1 and CDR2 are SGDLS and YYNGEE. In nucleotides, the CDR3 is TGTGCCAGCAGTTCACTCCGGACCGACAGTTCCTTTAACTATGGCTACACCTTC. Its protein is CASSSLRTDSSFNYGYTF.

The gene calls are TRBV27 and TRBJ2-2; TRBD2 aligns across 11 bases. The CDR3 loop spans 15 amino acids. The germline CDR1 and CDR2 sequences are MNHEY and SMNVEV (reference sequence). The V gene end was trimmed by 10 bases and the J gene end by 6 bases; junction bases not matched to a gene: 10. The CDR3 reads CATGMTSGTSGELFF. CDR3 DNA sequence: TGTGCCACCGGGATGACTAGCGGGACATCCGGGGAGCTGTTTTTT.

This clone was seen a single time. The chain is built from TRBV6-6 and TRBJ2-7, with 8 bases that match TRBD2. Germline V CDR1 and CDR2: MNHNY, SVGAGI (reference sequence). V shed 6 bases, J shed 3 bases, and the junction held 7 bases outside the gene matches. The CDR3 has 14 amino acids. CDR3 loop: CASRRSSGDYEQYF. The DNA of the CDR3 is TGTGCCAGCAGGCGTAGTAGCGGGGACTACGAGCAGTACTTC.

The chain joins TRBV2 to TRBJ1-5; D unclear. The CDR3 loop spans 16 amino acids. Trimming stripped 3 bases from V and 0 bases from J, with 12 bases between. Germline values: CDR1 SNHLY, CDR2 FYNNEI. This CDR3 reads CASSERAYSSNQPQHF. CDR3 nucleotides: TGTGCCAGCAGTGAGCGAGCTTATAGTAGCAATCAGCCCCAGCATTTT.

This clone was seen a single time. The chain recombines TRBV18 with TRBJ2-5; 7 bases line up with TRBD2. Germline V CDR1 and CDR2: KGHSH, LQKENI. This CDR3 has 13 amino acids. The trim removed 5 bases at V and 4 bases at J, leaving 4 bases unmatched. The CDR3 loop reads CASSDGLVETQYF. CDR3 DNA sequence: TGTGCCAGCTCAGACGGACTAGTAGAGACCCAGTACTTC.

This chain links TRBV5-4 with TRBJ1-2, with 9 nucleotides matching TRBD1. The V gene's germline CDR1 is SGHNT and CDR2 YYREEE (reference sequence). Losses at the gene ends were 2 bases for V and 4 bases for J; bases not matched to a gene: 3. The CDR3 has 14 residues. The DNA for the CDR3 is TGTGCCAGCAGCTTACGGACAGGGGCCTATGGCTACACCTTC. Protein sequence: CASSLRTGAYGYTF.

CDR3 bases: TGTGCCAGCAGTATACTAGCGGGAGTTTCGAACACCGGGGAGCTGTTTTTT. This encodes CASSILAGVSNTGELFF. This chain uses TRBV27 with TRBJ2-2; 11 bases match TRBD2. Germline CDR1 reads MNHEY; CDR2 reads SMNVEV (reference sequence). V shed 5 bases and J 0 bases; nucleotides not matched to a gene: 5. The CDR3 sequence is 17 residues long.

The chain couples TRBV5-4 to TRBJ2-7, with 7 bases identical to TRBD2. The CDR3 covers 16 residues. V was pared by 0 bases and J by 6 bases, with 12 bases of the junction left unmatched. Germline CDR1 reads SGHNT; CDR2 reads YYREEE (reference sequence). The CDR3 DNA reads as TGTGCCAGCAGCTTGGGGGGTTCTAGCGGACCCTTCGAGCAGTACTTC. Translation: CASSLGGSSGPFEQYF.

This clone was seen once. This rearrangement joins TRBV19 to TRBJ1-2; D is ambiguous. The V end was cut by 7 bases, the J end by 2 bases, with 17 bases between. The V gene's germline CDR1 is LNHDA and CDR2 SQIVND (reference sequence). This CDR3 is 15 amino acids long. The CDR3 region has the DNA TGTGCCAGTAACGGACCGGGAGGTAAAAACTATGGCTACACCTTC. This codes for CASNGPGGKNYGYTF.

The chain uses TRBV5-1 and TRBJ2-7; 7 nucleotides line up with TRBD2. With 5 bases clipped from V and 0 bases from J, the junction kept 11 bases outside the gene matches. Per germline, CDR1 SGHRS and CDR2 YFSETQ. The CDR3 is 16 amino acids. In DNA form, the CDR3 reads TGCGCCAGCAGTCCGACGCCACTAGCGACCTCCTACGAGCAGTACTTC. It codes for CASSPTPLATSYEQYF.

This chain links TRBV11-2 with TRBJ2-3; 11 nucleotides align to TRBD2. Germline V gives CDR1 SGHAT, CDR2 FQNNGV. This CDR3 region has 16 residues. V trimming: 3 bases; J trimming: 3 bases; junction bases outside the gene matches: 5. Written as DNA, the CDR3 is TGTGCCAGCAGCTTTATCGGGACTAGCGGTACAGATACGCAGTATTTT. It specifies CASSFIGTSGTDTQYF.

The CDR3 coding sequence is TGTGCCAGCAGCGGACTAGGGCCGGACGGGTACAGCAATCAGCCCCAGCATTTT. Encoded protein: CASSGLGPDGYSNQPQHF. The genes are TRBV7-8 and TRBJ1-5, with unresolved D. Trimming stripped 5 bases from V and 1 base from J, with 21 bases between. This CDR3 comprises 18 residues. CDR1 SGHVS and CDR2 FQNEAQ come from the germline V gene.

The rearrangement links TRBV6-1 to TRBJ1-3; 7 bases match TRBD1. The CDR3 loop spans 15 amino acids. J was trimmed by 2 bases and V by 5 bases; bases with no gene match: 6. Germline-derived CDR1 and CDR2 are MNHNS and SASEGT. The CDR3, as DNA: TGTGCCAGCAGTACGACAGGGCGCGCTGGAAACACCATATATTTT. Its protein product is CASSTTGRAGNTIYF.

The genes are TRBV18 and TRBJ1-2; 10 bases fit TRBD1. Unmatched junction bases numbered 8, after V lost 6 bases and J lost 4 bases. CDR1 and CDR2 from the germline V gene are KGHSH and LQKENI. The CDR3 contains 15 residues. CDR3 bases: TGTGCCAGCTCCCACCGGGACAGGGGAAGCTATGGCTACACCTTC. This codes for CASSHRDRGSYGYTF.